This T cell receptor (beta chain) derives from a study of blood T cell repertoires in COVID-19. As for the study in general: T cells, B-cell-depleted T cells, or PBMCs provided the cDNA or gDNA that served as material.

As originally analysed: Amplifying reference gene primers gave estimates of nucleated cell counts. Clones were sequenced by immunoSEQ multiplex PCR, and TCRdb holds only the in-frame ones, with some missing. D and trimming were read from the DNA, whereas the V and J calls and clone size are those reported in that table. The sample carries over 150,000 clones, approximately 83% recorded once. CDR1 is LNHDA, CDR2 SQIVND, per germline (reference sequence). V lost 8 bases and J lost 3; bases outside the gene matches: 9. The CDR3 covers 14 residues. The chain carries TRBV19 and TRBJ2-7, with 8 bases aligning to TRBD1. This clonotype originated in a man aged 45 to 65 with active or convalescent COVID-19. Sequenced: peripheral blood. The CDR3 nucleotides are TGTGCCAGTGGCCCGGGACAGGCGGTCTACGAGCAGTACTTC. This translates into CASGPGQAVYEQYF.